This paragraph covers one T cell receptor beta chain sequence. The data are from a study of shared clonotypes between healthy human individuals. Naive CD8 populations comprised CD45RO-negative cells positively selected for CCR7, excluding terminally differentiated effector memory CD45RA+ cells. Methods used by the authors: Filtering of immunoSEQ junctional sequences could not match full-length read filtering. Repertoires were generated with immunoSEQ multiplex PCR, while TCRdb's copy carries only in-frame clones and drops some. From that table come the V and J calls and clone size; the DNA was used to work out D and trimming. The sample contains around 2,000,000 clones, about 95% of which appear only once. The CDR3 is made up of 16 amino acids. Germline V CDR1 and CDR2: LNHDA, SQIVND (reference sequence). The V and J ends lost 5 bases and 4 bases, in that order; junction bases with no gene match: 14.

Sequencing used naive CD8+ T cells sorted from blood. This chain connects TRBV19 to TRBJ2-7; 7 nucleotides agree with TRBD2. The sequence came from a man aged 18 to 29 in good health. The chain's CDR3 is CASSPRTSEFEYEQYF. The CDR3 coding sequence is TGTGCCAGTAGTCCCCGGACTAGTGAGTTTGAGTACGAGCAGTACTTC.